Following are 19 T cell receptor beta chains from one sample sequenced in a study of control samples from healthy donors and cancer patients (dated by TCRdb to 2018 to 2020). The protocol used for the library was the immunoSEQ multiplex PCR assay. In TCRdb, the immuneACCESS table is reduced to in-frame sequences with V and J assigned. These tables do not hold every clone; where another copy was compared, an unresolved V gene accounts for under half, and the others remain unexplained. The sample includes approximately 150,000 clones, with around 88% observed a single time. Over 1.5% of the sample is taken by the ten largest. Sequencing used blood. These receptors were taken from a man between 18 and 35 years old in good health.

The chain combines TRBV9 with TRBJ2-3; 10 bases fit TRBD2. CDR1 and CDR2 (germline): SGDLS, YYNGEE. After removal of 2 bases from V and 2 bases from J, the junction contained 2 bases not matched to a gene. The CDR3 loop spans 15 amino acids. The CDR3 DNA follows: TGTGCCAGCAGCGTCCTAGCGGGGGACACAGATACGCAGTATTTT. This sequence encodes CASSVLAGDTDTQYF.

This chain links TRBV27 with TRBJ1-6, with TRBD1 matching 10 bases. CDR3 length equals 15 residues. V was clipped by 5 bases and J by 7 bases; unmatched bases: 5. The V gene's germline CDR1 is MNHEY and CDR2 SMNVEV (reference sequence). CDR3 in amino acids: CASSLSDRGNSPLHF. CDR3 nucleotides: TGTGCCAGCAGTCTCTCGGACAGGGGGAATTCACCCCTCCACTTT.

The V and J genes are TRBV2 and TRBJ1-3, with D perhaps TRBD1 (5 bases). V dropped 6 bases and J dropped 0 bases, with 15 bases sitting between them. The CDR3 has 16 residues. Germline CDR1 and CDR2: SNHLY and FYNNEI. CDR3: CASRVRDLSSGNTIYF. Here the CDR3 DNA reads TGTGCCAGCAGGGTCAGGGATTTGAGCTCTGGAAACACCATATATTTT.

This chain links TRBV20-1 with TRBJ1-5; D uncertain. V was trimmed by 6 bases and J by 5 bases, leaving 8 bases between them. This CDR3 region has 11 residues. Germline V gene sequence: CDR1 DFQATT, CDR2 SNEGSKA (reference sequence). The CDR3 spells CSAEDDQPQHF. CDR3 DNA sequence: TGCAGTGCCGAAGACGATCAGCCCCAGCATTTT.

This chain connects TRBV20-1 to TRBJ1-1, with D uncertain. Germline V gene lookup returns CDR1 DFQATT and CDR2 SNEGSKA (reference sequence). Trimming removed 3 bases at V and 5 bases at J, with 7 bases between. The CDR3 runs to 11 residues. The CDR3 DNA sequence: TGCAGTGCTAGGTCGTATACTGAAGCTTTCTTT. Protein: CSARSYTEAFF.

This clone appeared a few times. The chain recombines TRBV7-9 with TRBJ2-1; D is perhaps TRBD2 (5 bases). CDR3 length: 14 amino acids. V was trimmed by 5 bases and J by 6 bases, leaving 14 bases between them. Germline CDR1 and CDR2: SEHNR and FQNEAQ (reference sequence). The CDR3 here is CASSHGLTFNEQFF. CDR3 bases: TGTGCCAGCAGCCACGGACTCACGTTCAATGAGCAGTTCTTC.

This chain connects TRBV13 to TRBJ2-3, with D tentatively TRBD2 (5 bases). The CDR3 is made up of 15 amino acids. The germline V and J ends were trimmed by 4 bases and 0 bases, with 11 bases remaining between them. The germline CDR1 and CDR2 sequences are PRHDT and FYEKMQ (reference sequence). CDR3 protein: CASSSTGKSTDTQYF. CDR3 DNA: TGTGCCAGCAGCTCCACCGGGAAGAGCACAGATACGCAGTATTTT.

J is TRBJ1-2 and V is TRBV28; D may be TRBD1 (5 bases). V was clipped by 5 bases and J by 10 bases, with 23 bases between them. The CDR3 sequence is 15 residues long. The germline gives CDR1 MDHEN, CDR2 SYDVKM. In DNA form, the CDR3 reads TGTGCCAGCAGTCTGGGGGGGAAGGAGGGAAGTTACTACACCTTC. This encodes CASSLGGKEGSYYTF.

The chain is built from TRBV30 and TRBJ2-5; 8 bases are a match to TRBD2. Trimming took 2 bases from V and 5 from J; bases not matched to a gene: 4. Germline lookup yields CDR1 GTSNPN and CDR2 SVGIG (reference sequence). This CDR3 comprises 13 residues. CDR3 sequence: CAWSQTSAETQYF. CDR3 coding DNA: TGTGCCTGGAGTCAGACTAGCGCGGAGACCCAGTACTTC.

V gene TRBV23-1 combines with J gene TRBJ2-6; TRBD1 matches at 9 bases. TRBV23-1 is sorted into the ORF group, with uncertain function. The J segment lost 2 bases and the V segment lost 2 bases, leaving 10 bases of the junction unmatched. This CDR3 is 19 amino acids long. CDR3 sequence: CASSQGPGQGSTGANVLTF. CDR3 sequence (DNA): TGCGCCAGCAGTCAAGGCCCGGGACAGGGATCGACTGGGGCCAACGTCCTGACTTTC.

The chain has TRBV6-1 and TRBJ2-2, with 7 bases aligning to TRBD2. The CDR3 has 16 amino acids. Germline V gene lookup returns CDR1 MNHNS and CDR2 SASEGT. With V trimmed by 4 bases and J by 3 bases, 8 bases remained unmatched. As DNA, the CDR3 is TGTGCCAGCAGTGCTCGTGACAGCGGGGACACCGGGGAGCTGTTTTTT. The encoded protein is CASSARDSGDTGELFF.

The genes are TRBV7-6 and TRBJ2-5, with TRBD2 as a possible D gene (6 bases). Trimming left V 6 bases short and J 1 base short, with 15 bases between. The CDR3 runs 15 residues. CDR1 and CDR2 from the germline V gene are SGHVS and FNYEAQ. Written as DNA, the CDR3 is TGTGCCAGCAGTTTTTCTCGCGGGGCCCAAGAGACCCAGTACTTC. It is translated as CASSFSRGAQETQYF.

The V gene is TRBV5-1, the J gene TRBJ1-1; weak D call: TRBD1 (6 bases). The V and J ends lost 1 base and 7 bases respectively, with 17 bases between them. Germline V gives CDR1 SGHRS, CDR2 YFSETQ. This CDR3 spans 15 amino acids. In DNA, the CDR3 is TGCGCCAGCAGCTTGTATTCTGGACAGCCTAATGAAGCTTTCTTT. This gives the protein CASSLYSGQPNEAFF.

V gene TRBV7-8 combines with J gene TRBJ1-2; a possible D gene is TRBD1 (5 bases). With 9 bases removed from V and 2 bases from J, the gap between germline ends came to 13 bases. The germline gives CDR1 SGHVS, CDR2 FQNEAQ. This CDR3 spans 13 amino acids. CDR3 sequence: CASRGITNYGYTF. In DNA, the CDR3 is TGTGCCAGTCGGGGGATTACCAACTATGGCTACACCTTC.

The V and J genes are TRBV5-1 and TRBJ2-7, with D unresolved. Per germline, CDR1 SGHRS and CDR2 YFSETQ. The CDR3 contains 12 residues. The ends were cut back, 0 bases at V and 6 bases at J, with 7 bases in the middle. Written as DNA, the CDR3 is TGCGCCAGCAGCTTGGGATCTTCCGAGCAGTACTTC. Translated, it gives CASSLGSSEQYF. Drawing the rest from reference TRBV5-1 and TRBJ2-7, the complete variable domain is KAGVTQTPRYLIKTRGQQVTLSCSPISGHRSVSWYQQTPGQGLQFLFEYFSETQRNKGNFPGRFSGRQFSNSRSEMNVSTLELGDSALYLCASSLGSSEQYFGPGTRLTVT.

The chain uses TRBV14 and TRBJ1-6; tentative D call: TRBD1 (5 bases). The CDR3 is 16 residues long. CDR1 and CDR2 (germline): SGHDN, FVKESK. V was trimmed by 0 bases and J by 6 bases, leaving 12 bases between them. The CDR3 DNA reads TGTGCCAGCAGCCAAGAAAGGGGCTTCTCTAATTCACCCCTCCACTTT. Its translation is CASSQERGFSNSPLHF.

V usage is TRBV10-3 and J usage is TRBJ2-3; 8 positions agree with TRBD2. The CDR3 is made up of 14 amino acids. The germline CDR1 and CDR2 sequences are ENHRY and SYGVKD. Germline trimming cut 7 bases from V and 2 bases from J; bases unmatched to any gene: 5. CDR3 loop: CAIKLAENTDTQYF. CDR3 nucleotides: TGTGCCATCAAACTAGCGGAAAACACAGATACGCAGTATTTT.

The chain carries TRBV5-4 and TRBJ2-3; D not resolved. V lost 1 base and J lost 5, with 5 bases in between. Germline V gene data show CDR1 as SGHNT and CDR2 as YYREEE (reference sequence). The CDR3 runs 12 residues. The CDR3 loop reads CASSLIGDTQYF. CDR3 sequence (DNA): TGTGCCAGCAGCTTGATAGGAGATACGCAGTATTTT.

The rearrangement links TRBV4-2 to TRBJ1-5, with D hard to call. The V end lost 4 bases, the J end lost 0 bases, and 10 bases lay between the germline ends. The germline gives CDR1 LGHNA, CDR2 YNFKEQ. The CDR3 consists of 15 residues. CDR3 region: CASSREQYSNQPQHF. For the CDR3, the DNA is TGTGCCAGCAGCCGCGAGCAGTATAGCAATCAGCCCCAGCATTTT.